Following are 5 T cell receptor beta chains from one sample sequenced in a study of CD8+CD57+ T cells in acquired aplastic anemia. TCR beta VDJ and CDR3 profiles were obtained from a genomic DNA template. One entry per CDR3 protein, called by TCRdb with MiXCR from the reads. This sample has around 130,000 distinct CDR3 sequences; around 48% occur once, and the top ten carry around 2.3%. Sequences were obtained from sorted CD4+, CD8+, or CD8+CD57+ T cells (not recorded which) from PBMCs. The receptor set was obtained from a human donor in good health, serving as a control.

This chain uses TRBV6-2 or TRBV6-3 with TRBJ2-1; D unresolved. CDR1 is MNHEY and CDR2 is SVGEGT in the germline V gene. Trimming cost V 6 bases and J 10 bases, with 7 bases left between them. The length of the CDR3 is 10 residues. The DNA for the CDR3 is TGTGCCAGCAGCTTCCCGGAGCAGTTCTTC. Residues: CASSFPEQFF.

The chain recombines TRBV24-1 with TRBJ1-1; D gene ambiguous. The germline V gene encodes CDR1 KGHDR and CDR2 SFDVKD. Trimming stripped 3 bases from V and 6 bases from J, with 16 bases between. CDR3 length: 15 amino acids. The CDR3 loop reads CATSDGQTESAEAFF. In nucleotides, the CDR3 is TGTGCCACCAGTGATGGGCAGACGGAAAGCGCTGAAGCTTTCTTT.

The V and J genes are TRBV24-1 and TRBJ1-1; D unclear. In germline, CDR1 is KGHDR, CDR2 SFDVKD. The CDR3 totals 14 residues. V lost 3 bases and J 1 base, leaving 8 bases between the germline ends. The CDR3 region is CATSDPTKNTEAFF. CDR3 nucleotide sequence: TGTGCCACCAGTGATCCCACCAAGAACACTGAAGCTTTCTTT.

There are many counts of this clonotype. The chain combines TRBV7-6 with TRBJ2-2, with D uncertain. This CDR3 has 15 amino acids. Trimming shortened V by 6 bases and J by 2 bases, and 13 bases separated the two germline ends. Germline V CDR1 and CDR2: SGHVS, FNYEAQ. The CDR3 reads CASRSDGGNTGELFF. For the CDR3, the DNA is TGTGCCAGCAGATCGGACGGCGGTAACACCGGGGAGCTGTTTTTT.

The V call is TRBV2, the J call TRBJ2-1, with a weak D call TRBD2 (6 bases). The length of the CDR3 is 15 residues. V lost 8 bases to trimming and J lost 0 bases, with 14 bases between them. Germline V CDR1 and CDR2: SNHLY, FYNNEI. CDR3 bases: TGTGCCAGCTGCGGGGCCGAAAACTCCTACAATGAGCAGTTCTTC. Residues: CASCGAENSYNEQFF.